These 18 T cell receptor beta chains originate from one sample sequenced in a study of cytomegalovirus exposure and HLA in healthy donors. PCR used 60 Vbeta primers and 13 Jbeta primers. The method was immunoSEQ multiplex PCR; TCRdb's version includes in-frame clones alone and lacks a portion of them. The table shows some 100,000 clones, with 65% to 85% occurring only once. Sample: PBMCs. These receptor sequences come from a girl aged 2 to 10 in good health and CMV-seropositive.

The chain carries TRBV5-1 and TRBJ1-1; D might be TRBD1 (6 bases). This CDR3 is 14 amino acids long. Trimming left V 4 bases short and J 5 bases short, with 15 bases between. Per germline, CDR1 SGHRS and CDR2 YFSETQ. In nucleotides, the CDR3 is TGCGCCAGCAGCCCGAAAGGGGGAAGGACTGAAGCTTTCTTT. Translated: CASSPKGGRTEAFF.

This chain joins TRBV7-8 and TRBJ1-4, with 7 bases that match TRBD1. The junction had 14 bases not matched to a gene; V was cut back by 6 bases and J by 4 bases. Germline assignment: CDR1 SGHVS and CDR2 FQNEAQ. This CDR3 comprises 17 residues. This CDR3 reads CASSLPSGGGDNEKLFF. Written as DNA, the CDR3 is TGTGCCAGCAGTCTCCCTTCAGGGGGTGGGGATAATGAAAAACTGTTTTTT.

This chain links TRBV7-6 with TRBJ2-2; 8 nucleotides match TRBD1. Germline V gene data show CDR1 as SGHVS and CDR2 as FNYEAQ. The CDR3 spans 17 residues. With V trimmed by 4 bases and J by 0 bases, 7 bases remained unmatched. The DNA for the CDR3 is TGTGCCAGCAGCTCAGACCCGGACAGGGCGAACACCGGGGAGCTGTTTTTT. It specifies CASSSDPDRANTGELFF.

The chain combines TRBV12-1 with TRBJ1-4; the DNA was not compared with TRBD1, the D call given in the table. TRBV12-1 is shown as a pseudogene. CDR3 length equals 16 residues. The CDR3 sequence: CASSFGRQGFNEKLFF. The CDR3 bases are TGTGCCAGCAGCTTTGGTAGACAGGGGTTTAATGAAAAACTGTTTTTT.

The genes are TRBV7-6 and TRBJ1-5; 9 nucleotides align to TRBD1. The CDR3 runs to 14 residues. Germline V gene data show CDR1 as SGHVS and CDR2 as FNYEAQ. With 4 bases clipped from V and 6 bases from J, the junction kept 4 bases outside the gene matches. For the CDR3, the DNA is TGTGCCAGCAGCTCCGGGACAGGGAGTCAGCCCCAGCATTTT. Encoded protein: CASSSGTGSQPQHF.

The chain carries TRBV4-3 and TRBJ2-7; TRBD2 matches at 12 bases. Germline-derived CDR1 and CDR2 are LGHNA and YSLEER. Losses at the gene ends were 0 bases for V and 5 bases for J; bases not matched to a gene: 20. The CDR3 is 21 residues long. CDR3 sequence (DNA): TGCGCCAGCAGCCAAGATCCCGCTGTTCCAGGGCTAGCGGGGGGGGCAAACGAGCAGTACTTC. Translation: CASSQDPAVPGLAGGANEQYF.

The V and J genes are TRBV7-9 and TRBJ2-1; the match to TRBD1 covers 10 bases. V gave up 0 bases and J gave up 12 bases; unmatched junction bases: 5. The CDR3 contains 14 residues. The germline V gene encodes CDR1 SEHNR and CDR2 FQNEAQ (reference sequence). Here the CDR3 reads CASSLAGQGLGQFF. In nucleotides, the CDR3 is TGTGCCAGCAGCTTAGCGGGACAGGGGTTGGGGCAGTTCTTC. The full variable domain, its missing parts supplied by reference TRBV7-9 and TRBJ2-1, is DTGVSQNPRHKITKRGQNVTFRCDPISEHNRLYWYRQTLGQGPEFLTYFQNEAQLEKSRLLSDRFSAERPKGSFSTLEIQRTEQGDSAMYLCASSLAGQGLGQFFGPGTRLTVL.

The chain uses TRBV15 and TRBJ2-7; D may be TRBD2 (5 bases). V was cut by 5 bases and J by 6 bases, with 14 bases left in between. Germline V CDR1 and CDR2: LNHNV, YYDKDF (reference sequence). This CDR3 region has 13 residues. The CDR3 coding sequence is TGTGCCACCAGCGGACGGGGAAACGGCGAGCAGTACTTC. Translated: CATSGRGNGEQYF.

This chain joins TRBV28 and TRBJ1-5; D possibly corresponds to TRBD1 (6 bases). CDR1 is MDHEN and CDR2 is SYDVKM in the germline V gene. Trimming stripped 3 bases from V and 7 bases from J, with 19 bases between. CDR3 length: 16 residues. This CDR3 reads CASSLGGGGAGQPQHF. In DNA form, the CDR3 reads TGTGCCAGCAGTTTGGGAGGGGGGGGCGCCGGGCAGCCCCAGCATTTT. The full variable domain, in which reference TRBV28 and TRBJ1-5 provide the parts outside the CDR3, is DVKVTQSSRYLVKRTGEKVFLECVQDMDHENMFWYRQDPGLGLRLIYFSYDVKMKEKGDIPEGYSVSREKKERFSLILESASTNQTSMYLCASSLGGGGAGQPQHFGDGTRLSIL.

This clone has more than one count but fewer than ten. The chain links TRBV30 to TRBJ2-2; TRBD1 matches 7 bases. Per germline, CDR1 GTSNPN and CDR2 SVGIG (reference sequence). The CDR3 runs to 12 residues. CDR3 DNA sequence: TGTGCTCGGGACAGAAACACCGGGGAGCTGTTTTTT. Translating it yields CARDRNTGELFF.

This chain uses TRBV6-6 with TRBJ1-1; TRBD1 is a possible D gene (6 bases). This CDR3 is 15 amino acids long. V was trimmed by 7 bases and J by 1 base, leaving 16 bases between them. CDR1 and CDR2 (germline): MNHNY, SVGAGI (reference sequence). CDR3 DNA sequence: TGTGCCAGCACCAGGGGCTCTTACAGGAACACTGAAGCTTTCTTT. Amino acid sequence: CASTRGSYRNTEAFF.

This chain links TRBV27 with TRBJ2-1; weak D call: TRBD2 (6 bases). CDR1 is MNHEY, CDR2 SMNVEV, per germline (reference sequence). The CDR3 has 14 amino acids. The V end lost 7 bases, the J end lost 5 bases, and 15 bases lay between the germline ends. CDR3 sequence (DNA): TGTGCCAGCATGTACGGGGGAGCCCACAATGAGCAGTTCTTC. Translated: CASMYGGAHNEQFF.

The rearrangement uses TRBV7-8 and TRBJ2-7, with TRBD1 identical over 7 bases. The germline V gene encodes CDR1 SGHVS and CDR2 FQNEAQ. The CDR3 is made up of 14 amino acids. V lost 5 bases to trimming and J lost 6 bases; unmatched junction nucleotides: 10. The CDR3 spells CASSPLDRSGEQYF. The CDR3, as DNA: TGTGCCAGCAGCCCCTTGGACAGGTCGGGCGAGCAGTACTTC.

The chain joins TRBV5-1 to TRBJ1-1, with D maybe TRBD1 (5 bases). The V end was cut by 5 bases, the J end by 4 bases, with 9 bases between. CDR3 length: 12 amino acids. Germline CDR1 reads SGHRS; CDR2 reads YFSETQ. As DNA, the CDR3 is TGCGCCAGCAGTTGGGGCGGCACTGAAGCTTTCTTT. Translating gives CASSWGGTEAFF.

The chain employs TRBV19 and TRBJ1-1; 9 positions match TRBD1. V shed 3 bases, J shed 11 bases, and the junction held 1 base outside the gene matches. CDR3 length: 11 residues. Germline V gene data show CDR1 as LNHDA and CDR2 as SQIVND (reference sequence). The CDR3 sequence is CASSMGQGAFF. CDR3 nucleotides: TGTGCCAGTAGTATGGGACAGGGTGCTTTCTTT.

The chain is built from TRBV19 and TRBJ2-7, with D maybe TRBD2 (5 bases). The CDR3 totals 15 residues. CDR1 LNHDA and CDR2 SQIVND come from the germline V gene (reference sequence). The V and J ends lost 0 bases and 1 base respectively, with 10 bases between them. CDR3 region: CASSIEAGRSYEQYF. The CDR3 nucleotides are TGTGCCAGTAGTATAGAGGCGGGTAGGTCCTACGAGCAGTACTTC.

The chain has TRBV11-3 and TRBJ1-1; possibly TRBD1 for D (5 bases). Trimming left V 3 bases short and J 5 bases short, with 13 bases between. This CDR3 is 14 amino acids long. Germline V gene sequence: CDR1 SGHNT, CDR2 YENEEA. The CDR3 protein is CASSFSGVGTEAFF. In DNA form, the CDR3 reads TGTGCCAGCAGCTTTTCGGGGGTTGGGACTGAAGCTTTCTTT.

The rearrangement uses TRBV25-1 and TRBJ1-4; maybe TRBD1 (5 bases). This CDR3 comprises 15 residues. Trimming took 1 base from V and 8 from J, leaving 14 bases between them. CDR1 is MGHDK, CDR2 SYGVNS, per germline. CDR3 DNA sequence: TGTGCCAGCAGTGAATTCCCCTCAGGGCGGGAAAAACTGTTTTTT. Translated: CASSEFPSGREKLFF.